A selection of T cell receptor beta chains follows, all from one sample in a study of Graves' ophthalmopathy and Graves' hyperthyroidism. TCRdb used MiXCR to reprocess the multiplex PCR reads, holding one entry per CDR3 protein. The sample records a few hundred thousand distinct CDR3 sequences, 20% to 25% being singletons. Source material: peripheral blood. These receptors originate from a woman aged 50 to 65 with Graves' ophthalmopathy. Both conserved end residues are part of each CDR3.

J gene | V gene | CDR3 protein
TRBJ2-5 | TRBV7-8 | CASSPTPVQLAKTQYF
TRBJ2-7 | TRBV5-1 | CASSAGTRGSYEQYF
TRBJ2-5 | TRBV3-1 | CASSPTSGPQETQYF
TRBJ1-2 | TRBV18 | CASSPSAQDYGYTF
TRBJ2-5 | TRBV7-2 | CASSRDPVETQYF
TRBJ2-7 | TRBV20-1 | CSARDSQISYEQYF
TRBJ2-7 | TRBV2 | CASSRGLAPYEQYF
TRBJ1-5 | TRBV20-1 | CSARDPAQLNQPQHF
TRBJ2-5 | TRBV27 | CASSWGETQYF
TRBJ1-5 | TRBV6-1 | CASSERGFYQPQHF
TRBJ1-1 | TRBV6-2/TRBV6-3 | CASSYPSDRNTEAFF
TRBJ1-2 | TRBV29-1 | CSVARQGQLNYGYTF
TRBJ2-7 | TRBV5-1 | CASSSGGPENEQYF
TRBJ1-2 | TRBV20-1 | CSARQTGDNYGYTF
TRBJ2-7 | TRBV6-1 | CASRRTSGASYEQYF
TRBJ1-5 | TRBV19 | CASNIGQGAGQPQHF
TRBJ1-1 | TRBV12-3/TRBV12-4 | CASRRTGGVLSEAFF
TRBJ1-1 | TRBV12-3/TRBV12-4 | CASGRQSGQFTEAFF
TRBJ1-5 | TRBV20-1 | CSATPTGHSNQPQHF
TRBJ1-2 | TRBV28 | CASSFSLSGRHGYTF
TRBJ1-1 | TRBV2 | CASRGITEAFF
TRBJ2-7 | TRBV20-1 | CSARRSSSTHEQYF
TRBJ1-5 | TRBV6-5 | CASSPLNQPQHF
TRBJ2-5 | TRBV24-1 | CATILGETQYF
TRBJ2-5 | TRBV7-9 | CASSQTSGRDGETQYF
TRBJ2-7 | TRBV27 | CASSPPGEPNEQYF
TRBJ2-2 | TRBV4-1 | CASSQSSATGELFF
TRBJ2-7 | TRBV20-1 | CSARGTLPGSQYF
TRBJ2-7 | TRBV4-2 | CASSQEHVAESYEQYF
TRBJ2-7 | TRBV28 | CASSLSGTANFPLF
TRBJ2-7 | TRBV6-5 | CASSYTYGTGGYEQYF
- | TRBV5-1 | CASSLEVGQWDEQFF
TRBJ2-7 | TRBV20-1 | CSAEGQSGSYEQYF
TRBJ2-5 | TRBV19 | CASSMAGTRAKETQYF
TRBJ1-2 | TRBV20-1 | CSAYMREKYGYTF
TRBJ2-7 | TRBV6-5 | CASSGTGQGYEQYF
TRBJ2-7 | TRBV5-1 | CASSSTGAVEQYF
TRBJ1-1 | TRBV11-2 | CASSLRETEAFF
TRBJ2-5 | TRBV7-2 | CASSPWTSIQTQYF
TRBJ2-5 | TRBV7-3 | CASSATSDGLGETQYF
TRBJ2-7 | TRBV19 | CASSIGGGLTSYEQYF
TRBJ1-2 | TRBV30 | CAWRRDSRDYGYTF
TRBJ1-2 | TRBV12-3/TRBV12-4 | CASSFTMGTGYGYTF
TRBJ2-5 | TRBV12-3/TRBV12-4 | CASSAERKTQYF
TRBJ2-7 | TRBV15 | CATSRDTGVEQYF
TRBJ2-2 | TRBV24-1 | CATSDPFGGANTGELFF
TRBJ1-5 | TRBV9 | CASSSGSQPQHF
TRBJ1-5 | TRBV6-2/TRBV6-3 | CASSSTENQPQHF
TRBJ2-7 | TRBV6-5 | CASSYSRRRRLNEQYF
TRBJ1-1 | TRBV30 | CAWIVNTEAFF
TRBJ2-5 | TRBV15 | CATSSGDTSGRGLRETQYF
TRBJ2-4 | TRBV2 | CASARDSSVVQYF
TRBJ1-1 | TRBV4-1 | CASSQAQENTEAFF
TRBJ2-2 | TRBV28 | CASIPFGREAGELFF
TRBJ1-5 | TRBV19 | CASTKRDSAQPQHF
TRBJ2-7 | TRBV7-2 | CASSDSGTGNHEQYF
TRBJ2-5 | TRBV24-1 | CATSDLDSQETQYF
TRBJ1-2 | TRBV6-5 | CASSYTPGEANYGYTF
TRBJ2-5 | TRBV6-5 | CASGPGPGETQYF